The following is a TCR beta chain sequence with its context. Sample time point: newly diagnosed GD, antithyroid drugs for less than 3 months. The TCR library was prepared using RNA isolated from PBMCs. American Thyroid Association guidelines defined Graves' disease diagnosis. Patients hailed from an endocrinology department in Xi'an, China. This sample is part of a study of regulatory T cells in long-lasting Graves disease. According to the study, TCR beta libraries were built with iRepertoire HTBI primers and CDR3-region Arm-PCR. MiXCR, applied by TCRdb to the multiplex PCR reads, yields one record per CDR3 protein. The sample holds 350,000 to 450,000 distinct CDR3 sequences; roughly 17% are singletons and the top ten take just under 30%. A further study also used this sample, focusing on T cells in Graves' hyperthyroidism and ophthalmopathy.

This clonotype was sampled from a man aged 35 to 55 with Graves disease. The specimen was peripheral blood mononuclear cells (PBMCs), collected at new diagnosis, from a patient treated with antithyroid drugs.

CDR3 nucleotides: TGCGCCAGCAGCCCTCAAAGGACGGCAACTAATGAAAAACTGTTTTTT. Its translation is CASSPQRTATNEKLFF. The chain links TRBV5-1 to TRBJ1-4; D is unresolved. CDR1 is SGHRS, CDR2 YFSETQ, per germline. This CDR3 is built from 16 residues. V shed 4 bases and J shed 0 bases, with 13 bases lying between them.